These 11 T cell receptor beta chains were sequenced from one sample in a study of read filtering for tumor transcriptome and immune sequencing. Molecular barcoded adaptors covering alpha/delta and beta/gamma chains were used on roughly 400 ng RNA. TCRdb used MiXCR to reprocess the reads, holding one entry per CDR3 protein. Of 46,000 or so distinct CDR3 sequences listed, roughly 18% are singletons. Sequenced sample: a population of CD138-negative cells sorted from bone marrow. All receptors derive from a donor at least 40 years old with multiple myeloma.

As DNA, the CDR3 is TGCAGTGCTAGTCAACACCTAAAACCCACCTACGAGCAGTACTTC. Translating gives CSASQHLKPTYEQYF. The chain couples TRBV20-1 to TRBJ2-7; no clear D gene. Germline V CDR1 and CDR2: DFQATT, SNEGSKA (reference sequence). Trimming left V 3 bases short and J 2 bases short, with 17 bases between. The CDR3 length is 15 residues.

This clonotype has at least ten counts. CDR3 sequence: CATNSGITGELFF. For the CDR3, the DNA is TGCGCCACCAATAGCGGGATCACCGGGGAGCTGTTTTTT. The J gene is TRBJ2-2, the V gene TRBV10-2; 8 bases line up with TRBD2. J lost 4 bases, V lost 10 bases, and 5 bases had no gene match. Germline CDR1 WSHSY, CDR2 SAAADI. The CDR3 runs 13 residues.

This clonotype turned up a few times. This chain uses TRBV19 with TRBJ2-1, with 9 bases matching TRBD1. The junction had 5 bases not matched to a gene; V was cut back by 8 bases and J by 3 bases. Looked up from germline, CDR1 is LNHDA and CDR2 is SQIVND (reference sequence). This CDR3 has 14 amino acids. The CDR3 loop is CASERTGDYNEQFF. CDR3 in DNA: TGTGCCAGTGAGAGGACAGGGGACTACAATGAGCAGTTCTTC.

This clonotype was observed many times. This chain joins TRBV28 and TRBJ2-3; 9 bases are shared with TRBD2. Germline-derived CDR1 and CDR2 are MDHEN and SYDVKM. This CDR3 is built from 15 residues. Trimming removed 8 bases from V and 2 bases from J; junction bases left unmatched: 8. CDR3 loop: CASGATSGNTDTQYF. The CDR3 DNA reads TGTGCCAGCGGGGCGACTAGCGGAAACACAGATACGCAGTATTTT.

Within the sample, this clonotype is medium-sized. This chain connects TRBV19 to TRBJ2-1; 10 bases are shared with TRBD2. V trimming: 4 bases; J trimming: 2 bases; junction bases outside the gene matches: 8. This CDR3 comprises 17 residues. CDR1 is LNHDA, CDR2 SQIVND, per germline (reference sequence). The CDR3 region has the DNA TGTGCCAGTAGTAACCAAGCGGGAGGGGTCGCCTACAATGAGCAGTTCTTC. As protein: CASSNQAGGVAYNEQFF. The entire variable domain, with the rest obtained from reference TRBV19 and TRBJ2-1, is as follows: DGGITQSPKYLFRKEGQNVTLSCEQNLNHDAMYWYRQDPGQGLRLIYYSQIVNDFQKGDIAEGYSVSREKKESFPLTVTSAQKNPTAFYLCASSNQAGGVAYNEQFFGPGTRLTVL.

This CDR3 is CASILSLGTANEQFF. The CDR3 region has the DNA TGTGCCAGCATCTTGTCTTTGGGTACGGCCAATGAGCAGTTCTTC. The chain combines TRBV11-3 with TRBJ2-1, with D uncertain. The CDR3 consists of 15 residues. Germline V CDR1 and CDR2: SGHNT, YENEEA. Trimming pared 7 bases from V and 6 bases from J, leaving 19 bases between.

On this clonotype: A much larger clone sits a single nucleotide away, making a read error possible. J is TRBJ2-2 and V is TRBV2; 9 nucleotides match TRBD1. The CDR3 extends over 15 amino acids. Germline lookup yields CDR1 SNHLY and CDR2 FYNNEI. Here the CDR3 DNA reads TGTACCAGCAGTGAATTGGGACAGGGCTTCGGGGAGCTGTTTTTT. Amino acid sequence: CTSSELGQGFGELFF.

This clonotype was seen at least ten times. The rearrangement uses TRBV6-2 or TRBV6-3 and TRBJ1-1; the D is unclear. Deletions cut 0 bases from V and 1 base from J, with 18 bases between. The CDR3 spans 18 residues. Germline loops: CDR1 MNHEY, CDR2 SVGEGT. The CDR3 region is CASSYSSSGIGRNTEAFF. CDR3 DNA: TGTGCCAGCAGTTACTCGAGTTCCGGGATTGGTAGGAACACTGAAGCTTTCTTT.

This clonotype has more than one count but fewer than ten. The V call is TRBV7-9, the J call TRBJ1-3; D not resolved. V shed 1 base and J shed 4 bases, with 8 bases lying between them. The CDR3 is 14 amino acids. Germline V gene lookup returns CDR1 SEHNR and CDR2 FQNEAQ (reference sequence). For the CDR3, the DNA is TGTGCCAGCAGCTTAGGAGTGGAAGGAAACACCATATATTTT. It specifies CASSLGVEGNTIYF.

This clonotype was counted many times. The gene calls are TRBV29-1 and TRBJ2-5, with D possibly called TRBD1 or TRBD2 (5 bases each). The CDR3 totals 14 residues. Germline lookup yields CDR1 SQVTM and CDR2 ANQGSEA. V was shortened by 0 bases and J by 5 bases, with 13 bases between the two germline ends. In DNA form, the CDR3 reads TGCAGCGTTGAAGACGGGGCCGGCTCCGAGACCCAGTACTTC. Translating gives CSVEDGAGSETQYF.

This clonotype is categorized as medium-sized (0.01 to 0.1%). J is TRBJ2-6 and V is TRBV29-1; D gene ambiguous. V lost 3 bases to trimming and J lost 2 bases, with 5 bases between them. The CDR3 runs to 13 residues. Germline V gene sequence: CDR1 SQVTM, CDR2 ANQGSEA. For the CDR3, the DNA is TGCAGCGTTGATTCTGCTGGGGCCAACGTCCTGACTTTC. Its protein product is CSVDSAGANVLTF.